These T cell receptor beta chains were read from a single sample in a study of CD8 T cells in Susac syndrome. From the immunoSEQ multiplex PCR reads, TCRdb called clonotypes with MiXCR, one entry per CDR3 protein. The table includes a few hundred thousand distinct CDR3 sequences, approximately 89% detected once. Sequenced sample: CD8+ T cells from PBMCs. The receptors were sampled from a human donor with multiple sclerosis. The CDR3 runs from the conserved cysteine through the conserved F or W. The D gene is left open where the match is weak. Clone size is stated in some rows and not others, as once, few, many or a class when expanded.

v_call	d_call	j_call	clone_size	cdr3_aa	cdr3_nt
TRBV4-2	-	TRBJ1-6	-	CASSQDHLRGGGSPLHF	TGTGCCAGCAGCCAAGATCATCTCAGGGGAGGAGGATCACCCCTCCACTTT
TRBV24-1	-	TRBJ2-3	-	CATSDLDTQYF	TGTGCCACCAGTGATTTGGATACGCAGTATTTT
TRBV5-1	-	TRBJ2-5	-	CASSGNSLQYF	TGCGCCAGCAGCGGGAACAGCCTCCAGTACTTC
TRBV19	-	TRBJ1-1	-	CASSTRTHGIF	TGTGCCAGTAGCACCCGGACACACGGAATCTTT
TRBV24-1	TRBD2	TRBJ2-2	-	CATRLAGGGELFF	TGTGCCACCAGACTAGCGGGAGGCGGGGAGCTGTTTTTT
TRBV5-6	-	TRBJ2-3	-	CASSSLGDTQYF	TGTGCCAGCAGCTCCCTCGGCGATACGCAGTATTTT
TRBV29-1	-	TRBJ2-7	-	CSVEGGTGSYEQYF	TGCAGCGTTGAAGGAGGGACGGGCTCCTACGAGCAGTACTTC
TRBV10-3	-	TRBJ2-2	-	CAANRDTNTGELFF	TGTGCCGCGAACCGGGACACGAACACCGGGGAGCTGTTTTTT
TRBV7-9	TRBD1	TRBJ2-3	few	CASSTGQGEIDTQYF	TGTGCCAGCAGCACGGGACAGGGTGAAATCGATACGCAGTATTTT
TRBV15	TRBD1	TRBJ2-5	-	CATSRDRGLQETQYF	TGTGCCACCAGCAGGGACAGGGGGCTCCAAGAGACCCAGTACTTC
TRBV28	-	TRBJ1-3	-	CASSHGGSGNTIYF	TGTGCCAGCAGCCATGGCGGGTCTGGAAACACCATATATTTT
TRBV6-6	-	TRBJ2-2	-	CASSYSPVANTGELFF	TGTGCCAGCAGTTACTCCCCGGTCGCGAACACCGGGGAGCTGTTTTTT
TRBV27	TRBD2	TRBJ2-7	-	CASSPLTSGYEQYF	TGTGCCAGCAGTCCTCTGACTAGCGGGTACGAGCAGTACTTC
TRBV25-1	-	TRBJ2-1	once	CASSERATSYNEQFF	TGTGCCAGCAGTGAAAGGGCAACCTCCTACAATGAGCAGTTCTTC
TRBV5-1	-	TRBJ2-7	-	CASSLQRFPSYEQYF	TGCGCCAGCAGCTTACAGAGGTTTCCTTCCTACGAGCAGTACTTC
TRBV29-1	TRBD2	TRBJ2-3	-	CSVVAGETNTQYF	TGCAGCGTTGTAGCGGGGGAGACCAATACGCAGTATTTT
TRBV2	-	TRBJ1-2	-	CASSEGTDFYGYTF	TGTGCCAGCAGTGAAGGGACAGATTTCTATGGCTACACCTTC
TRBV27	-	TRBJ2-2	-	CASSFIRFGSTGELFF	TGTGCCAGCAGTTTTATCCGCTTTGGGTCCACCGGGGAGCTGTTTTTT
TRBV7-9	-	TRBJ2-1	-	CASSHSTGREQFF	TGTGCCAGCAGCCACTCGACGGGACGGGAGCAGTTCTTC
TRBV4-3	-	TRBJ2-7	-	CASSQDWESSYEQYF	TGCGCCAGCAGCCAAGATTGGGAGTCCTCCTACGAGCAGTACTTC
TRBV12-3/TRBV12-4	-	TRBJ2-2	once	CASREGMLATPTDTGELFF	TGTGCCAGCAGAGAAGGGATGTTAGCGACCCCGACGGACACCGGGGAGCTGTTTTTT
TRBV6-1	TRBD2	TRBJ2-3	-	CASSPSGSFYSSTDTQYF	TGTGCCAGCAGCCCTAGCGGGAGTTTTTATAGTTCCACAGATACGCAGTATTTT
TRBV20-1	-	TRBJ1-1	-	CSARDFPGEYAEAFF	TGCAGTGCTAGAGATTTCCCAGGGGAGTATGCTGAAGCTTTCTTT
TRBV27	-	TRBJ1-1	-	CASSSSFSANTEAFF	TGTGCCAGCAGTTCCTCATTCTCAGCGAACACTGAAGCTTTCTTT
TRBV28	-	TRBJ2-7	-	CASSLWGDPHRSEQYF	TGTGCCAGCAGTTTATGGGGGGACCCTCATCGCTCCGAGCAGTACTTC
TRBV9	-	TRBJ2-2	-	CASSGPRAGADTGELFF	TGTGCCAGCAGCGGACCCAGGGCGGGGGCAGACACCGGGGAGCTGTTTTTT
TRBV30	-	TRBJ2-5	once	CAARWETQYF	TGTGCCGCCCGGTGGGAGACCCAGTACTTC
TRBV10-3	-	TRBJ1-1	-	CAILVSTGEAFF	TGTGCCATCCTGGTATCGACAGGTGAAGCTTTCTTT
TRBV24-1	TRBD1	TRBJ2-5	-	CATSDQTGGWGQETQYF	TGTGCCACCAGTGACCAGACAGGGGGCTGGGGCCAAGAGACCCAGTACTTC
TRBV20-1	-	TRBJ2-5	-	CSANREMGSQYF	TGCAGTGCTAATCGGGAGATGGGCTCCCAGTACTTC
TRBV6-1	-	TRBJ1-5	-	CASSNQGRQPQHF	TGTGCCAGCAGTAACCAGGGCCGCCAGCCCCAGCATTTT
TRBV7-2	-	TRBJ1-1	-	CASSGRDGMNTEAFF	TGTGCCAGCAGCGGCAGGGACGGAATGAACACTGAAGCTTTCTTT
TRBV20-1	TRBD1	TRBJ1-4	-	CSARGQGASTNEKLFF	TGCAGTGCTAGAGGACAGGGGGCCTCAACTAATGAAAAACTGTTTTTT
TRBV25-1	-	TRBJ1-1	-	CASSEFGVNTEAFF	TGTGCCAGCAGTGAATTTGGTGTGAACACTGAAGCTTTCTTT
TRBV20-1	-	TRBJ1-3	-	CSALVITGNTIYF	TGCAGTGCTTTAGTCATAACTGGAAACACCATATATTTT
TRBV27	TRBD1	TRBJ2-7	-	CASRLGGLSEQYF	TGTGCCAGCAGGCTAGGGGGCTTATCCGAGCAGTACTTC
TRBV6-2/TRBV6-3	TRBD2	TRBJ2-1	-	CATTASGGASNEQFF	TGTGCCACCACAGCAAGCGGGGGGGCGTCCAATGAGCAGTTCTTC
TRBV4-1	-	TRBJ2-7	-	CASSQDFSGVSYEQYF	TGCGCCAGCAGCCAAGATTTTTCAGGGGTCTCCTACGAGCAGTACTTC
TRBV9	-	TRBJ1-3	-	CASSAGGMGNTIYF	TGTGCCAGCAGCGCCGGGGGCATGGGAAACACCATATATTTT
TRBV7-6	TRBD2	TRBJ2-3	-	CASSPDQFSGRAVRTRDTDTQYF	TGTGCCAGCAGCCCTGATCAGTTTAGCGGGAGGGCTGTTAGGACACGGGACACAGATACGCAGTATTTT
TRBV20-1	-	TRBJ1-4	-	CSARDPGELELFF	TGCAGTGCTAGGGACCCGGGGGAGCTCGAACTGTTTTTT
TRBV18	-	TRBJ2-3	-	CASSPSRWTDTQYF	TGTGCCAGCTCACCCTCCCGGTGGACAGATACGCAGTATTTT
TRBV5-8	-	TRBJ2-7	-	CASSSRIISYEQYF	TGTGCCAGCAGCTCTCGAATCATATCCTACGAGCAGTACTTC
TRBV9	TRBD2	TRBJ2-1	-	CASSHPQRESSNEQFF	TGTGCCAGCAGCCACCCTCAGCGGGAGAGTTCAAATGAGCAGTTCTTC
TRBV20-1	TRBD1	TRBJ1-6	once	CSATGTGGSSPLHF	TGCAGTGCTACAGGGACAGGGGGGTCGTCACCCCTCCACTTT
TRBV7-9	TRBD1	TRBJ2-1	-	CASSSRQGVLDEQFF	TGTGCCAGCAGCTCCCGACAGGGTGTTTTAGATGAGCAGTTCTTC
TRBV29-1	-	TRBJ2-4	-	CSVELLKDTRGKNIQYF	TGCAGCGTTGAATTGCTTAAGGACACCCGCGGCAAAAACATTCAGTACTTC
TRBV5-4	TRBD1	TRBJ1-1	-	CASSQTGAEAFF	TGTGCCAGCAGCCAGACAGGGGCTGAAGCTTTCTTT
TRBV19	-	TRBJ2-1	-	CASAIGGRGVNEQFF	TGTGCCAGCGCGATTGGGGGGAGAGGGGTCAATGAGCAGTTCTTC
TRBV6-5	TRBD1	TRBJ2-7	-	CASSSGQVWYF	TGTGCCAGCAGTTCCGGACAGGTTTGGTACTTC
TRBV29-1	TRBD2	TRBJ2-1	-	CSVDSFSGRSYNEQFF	TGCAGCGTTGATTCCTTTAGCGGGAGATCCTACAATGAGCAGTTCTTC
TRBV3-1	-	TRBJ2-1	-	CASSQEGGLAVVSYNEQFF	TGTGCCAGCAGCCAAGAGGGGGGGCTAGCGGTCGTATCGTACAATGAGCAGTTCTTC
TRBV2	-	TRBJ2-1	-	CAILTGGEQFF	TGTGCCATTTTGACCGGGGGTGAGCAGTTCTTC
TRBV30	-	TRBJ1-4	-	CALVPQGTANEKLFF	TGTGCTCTCGTGCCCCAGGGGACTGCTAATGAAAAACTGTTTTTT
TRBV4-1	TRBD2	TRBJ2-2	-	CASSQDPLAGGAGELFF	TGCGCCAGCAGCCAAGACCCCCTAGCGGGAGGAGCCGGGGAGCTGTTTTTT